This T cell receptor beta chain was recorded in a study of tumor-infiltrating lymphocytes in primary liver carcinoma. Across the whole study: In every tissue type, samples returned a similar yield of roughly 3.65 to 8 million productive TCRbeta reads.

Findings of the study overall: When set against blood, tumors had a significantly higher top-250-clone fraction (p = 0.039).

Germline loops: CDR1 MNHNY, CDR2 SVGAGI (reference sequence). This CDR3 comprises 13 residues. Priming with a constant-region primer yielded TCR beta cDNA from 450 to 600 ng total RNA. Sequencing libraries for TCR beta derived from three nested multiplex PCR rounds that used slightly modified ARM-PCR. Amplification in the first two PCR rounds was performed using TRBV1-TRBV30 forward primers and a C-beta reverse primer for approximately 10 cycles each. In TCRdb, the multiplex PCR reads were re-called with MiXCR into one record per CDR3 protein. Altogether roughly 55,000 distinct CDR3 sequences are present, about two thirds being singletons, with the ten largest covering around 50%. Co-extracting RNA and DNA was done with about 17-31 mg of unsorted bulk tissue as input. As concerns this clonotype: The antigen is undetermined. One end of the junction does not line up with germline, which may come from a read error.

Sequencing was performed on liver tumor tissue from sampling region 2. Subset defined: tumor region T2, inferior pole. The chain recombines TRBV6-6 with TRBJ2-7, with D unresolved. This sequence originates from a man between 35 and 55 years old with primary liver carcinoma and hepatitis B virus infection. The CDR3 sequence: CTSSYDWFYEQYF. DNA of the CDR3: TGTACCAGCAGTTACGATTGGTTCTACGAGCAGTACTTC.